Below, one T cell receptor (beta chain) is given with its context. This specimen belongs to a study of shared clonotypes between healthy human individuals. Sequenced by immunoSEQ multiplex PCR; TCRdb stores in-frame clones only, minus some. This sample has 1.5 million to 2.5 million clones, with roughly 94% found just once. The V and J ends lost 4 bases and 6 bases respectively, with 15 bases between them. Germline V gives CDR1 MGHRA, CDR2 YSYEKL. The CDR3 totals 15 residues. Terminally differentiated effector memory CD45RA+ cells were excluded from the naive CD8 cells, which were CD45RO-negative and positively selected for CCR7.

The receptor comes from a man aged 18 to 30 in good health. The sample consisted of naive CD8+ T cells sorted from blood. The V call is TRBV4-1, the J call TRBJ1-4, with D unresolved. The CDR3 DNA reads as TGCGCCAGCAGCCTTCCCGTCGAGCGGGATGAAAAACTGTTTTTT. It is translated as CASSLPVERDEKLFF.